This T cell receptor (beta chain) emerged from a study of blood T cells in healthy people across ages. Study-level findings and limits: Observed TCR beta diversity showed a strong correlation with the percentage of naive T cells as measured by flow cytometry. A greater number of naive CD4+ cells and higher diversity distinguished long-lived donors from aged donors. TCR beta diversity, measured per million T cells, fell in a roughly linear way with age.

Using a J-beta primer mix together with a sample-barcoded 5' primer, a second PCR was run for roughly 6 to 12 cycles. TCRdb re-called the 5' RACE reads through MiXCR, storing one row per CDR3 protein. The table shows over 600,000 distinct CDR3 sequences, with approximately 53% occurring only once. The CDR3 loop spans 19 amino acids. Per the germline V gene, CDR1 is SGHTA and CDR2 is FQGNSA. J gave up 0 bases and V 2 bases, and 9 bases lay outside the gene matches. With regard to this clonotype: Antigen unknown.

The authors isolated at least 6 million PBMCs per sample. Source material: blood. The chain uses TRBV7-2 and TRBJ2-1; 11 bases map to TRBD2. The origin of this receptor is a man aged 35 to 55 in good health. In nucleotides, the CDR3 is TGTGCCAGCAGCTTAACTGTGACTAGCGGGACAAGCTCCTACAATGAGCAGTTCTTC. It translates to CASSLTVTSGTSSYNEQFF.